The 25 T cell receptor beta chains presented below share a single source sample, sequenced in a study of blood T cell repertoires in COVID-19. The protocol was immunoSEQ multiplex PCR, while the TCRdb copy is restricted to in-frame clones and leaves out a portion. The sample lists some 300,000 clones; about nine tenths were seen once. Sample: PBMCs or T cells enriched from blood (not recorded which). These receptors all stem from a young man who had recovered from COVID-19.

The J gene is TRBJ2-7, the V gene TRBV7-9; 7 positions agree with TRBD2. V lost 4 bases, J lost 4 bases, and 10 bases stayed unmatched. The CDR3 contains 15 residues. Germline V gene sequence: CDR1 SEHNR, CDR2 FQNEAQ (reference sequence). The CDR3 sequence: CASSSGGPGGYEQYF. CDR3 nucleotide sequence: TGTGCCAGCAGCTCCGGTGGCCCCGGGGGGTACGAGCAGTACTTC.

This clone was detected only a few times. The chain recombines TRBV28 with TRBJ2-3; a weak D match, TRBD2 (7 bases). CDR3 length: 14 residues. Trimming took 5 bases from V and 4 from J, leaving 13 bases between them. The germline V gene encodes CDR1 MDHEN and CDR2 SYDVKM. The CDR3 DNA sequence: TGTGCCAGCAGTAGCGGGGCAGGGGCAGATACGCAGTATTTT. Translated: CASSSGAGADTQYF.

CDR3 sequence: CASSSSGQAMNEKLFF. CDR3 nucleotides: TGTGCCAGCAGCTCGTCCGGACAGGCTATGAATGAAAAACTGTTTTTT. V gene TRBV7-9 combines with J gene TRBJ1-4, with 7 positions matching TRBD1. Germline trimming cut 4 bases from V and 5 bases from J; bases unmatched to any gene: 10. The CDR3 sequence is 16 residues long. Germline assignment: CDR1 SEHNR and CDR2 FQNEAQ (reference sequence).

The chain combines TRBV2 with TRBJ1-6; TRBD1 is a possible D gene (5 bases). This CDR3 comprises 14 residues. The V and J ends lost 6 bases and 4 bases respectively, with 10 bases between them. Germline CDR1 and CDR2: SNHLY and FYNNEI. The CDR3, as DNA: TGTGCCAGCAGGGGACTGCTGTATAATTCACCCCTCCACTTT. Protein sequence: CASRGLLYNSPLHF.

This clone appeared once. This chain uses TRBV30 with TRBJ1-2, with D maybe TRBD1 (6 bases). Germline CDR1 GTSNPN, CDR2 SVGIG (reference sequence). The CDR3 contains 13 residues. Deletions cut 0 bases from V and 5 bases from J, with 10 bases between. CDR3 nucleotides: TGTGCCTGGAGTGTTGGGACACGTTATGGCTACACCTTC. It yields the protein CAWSVGTRYGYTF.

This chain uses TRBV7-2 with TRBJ1-2; tentatively, D is TRBD1 (6 bases). The CDR3 sequence is 13 residues long. Per the germline V gene, CDR1 is SGHTA and CDR2 is FQGNSA. Trimming took off 2 bases at V and 4 bases at J, with 8 bases between the two ends. CDR3 loop: CASSLRGGYGYTF. CDR3 sequence (DNA): TGTGCCAGCAGCTTAAGAGGGGGCTATGGCTACACCTTC.

The CDR3, as DNA: TGTGCCAGCAGCTTCTTCCCAGAGGCCCCGACCTACGAGCAGTACTTC. Translation gives CASSFFPEAPTYEQYF. This chain links TRBV5-8 with TRBJ2-7, with no clear D. The CDR3 sequence is 16 residues long. The V gene's germline CDR1 is SGHTS and CDR2 YDEGEE. Trimming cost V 2 bases and J 2 bases, with 17 bases left between them.

J is TRBJ2-5 and V is TRBV3-1 (or the pseudogene TRBV3-2), with 7 positions matching TRBD2. V was pared by 4 bases and J by 11 bases, with 7 bases of the junction left unmatched. CDR3 length: 12 amino acids. The germline V gene encodes CDR1 LGHDT and CDR2 YNNKEL (reference sequence). The CDR3 DNA reads TGTGCCAGCAGCCGGGGGGGTGTGGCGCAGTACTTC. As protein: CASSRGGVAQYF.

The V and J genes are TRBV7-9 and TRBJ2-7; perhaps TRBD2 as D (6 bases). This CDR3 comprises 14 residues. Germline CDR1 reads SEHNR; CDR2 reads FQNEAQ (reference sequence). The V end was cut by 2 bases, the J end by 5 bases, with 13 bases between. The CDR3 protein is CASSLQAGSHEQYF. The DNA for the CDR3 is TGTGCCAGCAGCTTACAGGCGGGAAGCCACGAGCAGTACTTC.

With respect to this clone: Other DNA sequences of this sample code for an identical CDR3. The chain uses TRBV28 and TRBJ1-6; TRBD1 might be the D (6 bases). CDR1 and CDR2 from the germline V gene are MDHEN and SYDVKM. The CDR3 extends over 15 amino acids. V gave up 7 bases and J gave up 0 bases, with 10 bases separating them. The DNA of the CDR3 is TGTGCCAGCACCCAGGGGAGCTCCTATAATTCACCCCTCCACTTT. This sequence encodes CASTQGSSYNSPLHF.

The chain links TRBV5-1 to TRBJ1-2; TRBD1 aligns across 7 bases. CDR1 is SGHRS and CDR2 is YFSETQ in the germline V gene. Unmatched junction bases numbered 14, after V lost 4 bases and J lost 2 bases. The CDR3 length is 17 residues. The CDR3 reads CASSPLPPAGGNYGYTF. The CDR3 region has the DNA TGCGCCAGCAGCCCGCTTCCACCGGCAGGGGGGAACTATGGCTACACCTTC.

The V call is TRBV6-5, the J call TRBJ2-2; D is possibly TRBD2 (5 bases). V was shortened by 6 bases and J by 0 bases, with 8 bases between the two germline ends. CDR3 length equals 14 residues. Germline lookup yields CDR1 MNHEY and CDR2 SVGAGI. The CDR3 DNA follows: TGTGCCAGCAGGAGCGGCCCGAACACCGGGGAGCTGTTTTTT. It encodes CASRSGPNTGELFF.

This chain uses TRBV7-8 with TRBJ2-3; 13 bases match TRBD2. Germline lookup yields CDR1 SGHVS and CDR2 FQNEAQ. V lost 6 bases and J lost 6; bases outside the gene matches: 6. The CDR3 contains 15 residues. The CDR3 DNA reads TGTGCCAGCAGGGAACTAGCGGGAGGGAGGGATACGCAGTATTTT. Its translation: CASRELAGGRDTQYF.

J is TRBJ2-3 and V is TRBV7-6, with D possibly TRBD1 on 6 matching bases. This CDR3 spans 18 amino acids. Germline-derived CDR1 and CDR2 are SGHVS and FNYEAQ. V lost 2 bases to trimming and J lost 2 bases, with 20 bases between them. In nucleotides, the CDR3 is TGTGCCAGCAGCTTATCCACTCTACAGGGAACAATCACAGATACGCAGTATTTT. It encodes CASSLSTLQGTITDTQYF.

The rearrangement joins TRBV27 to TRBJ2-6; D uncertain. Trimming pared 5 bases from V and 4 bases from J, leaving 12 bases between. CDR1 and CDR2 (germline): MNHEY, SMNVEV (reference sequence). The CDR3 has 15 residues. This chain's CDR3 is CASSGGIAGANVLTF. CDR3 DNA sequence: TGTGCCAGCAGTGGCGGCATCGCCGGGGCCAACGTCCTGACTTTC.

This clone was observed a single time. The chain carries TRBV7-2 and TRBJ2-3; unclear D gene. Germline CDR1 SGHTA, CDR2 FQGNSA. This CDR3 spans 16 amino acids. The ends were cut back, 1 base at V and 0 bases at J, with 11 bases in the middle. The CDR3 coding sequence is TGTGCCAGCAGCTTAGTTCTACAGTCTAGCACAGATACGCAGTATTTT. Protein: CASSLVLQSSTDTQYF.

The J gene is TRBJ2-7, the V gene TRBV18; 8 bases align to TRBD1. CDR3 length: 20 residues. Germline CDR1 KGHSH, CDR2 LQKENI. J lost 3 bases, V lost 3 bases, and 22 bases had no gene match. The CDR3 DNA reads TGTGCCAGCTCACCTTCCGTCCAGGGGGCAAATTCGGGACACTACTACGAGCAGTACTTC. It codes for CASSPSVQGANSGHYYEQYF.

This sequence joins TRBV24-1 and TRBJ2-7, with D perhaps matching TRBD2 (6 bases). CDR3 length: 16 amino acids. Trimming took off 2 bases at V and 4 bases at J, with 17 bases between the two ends. CDR1 KGHDR and CDR2 SFDVKD come from the germline V gene. Here the CDR3 DNA reads TGTGCCACCAGTGATTCCAGTCCCGCGGGGTATTACGAGCAGTACTTC. Translation: CATSDSSPAGYYEQYF.

V gene TRBV5-8 combines with J gene TRBJ1-1, with 8 bases identical to TRBD1. Trimming took 3 bases from V and 1 from J; bases not matched to a gene: 2. The CDR3 has 14 residues. Germline CDR1 reads SGHTS; CDR2 reads YDEGEE. The CDR3 reads CASSYGTGNTEAFF. The DNA for the CDR3 is TGTGCCAGCAGCTACGGGACAGGGAACACTGAAGCTTTCTTT.

This clone has just one count. The rearrangement uses TRBV5-1 and TRBJ1-5, with D hard to call. V was trimmed by 4 bases and J by 2 bases, leaving 13 bases between them. The CDR3 is 15 amino acids. Germline CDR1 SGHRS, CDR2 YFSETQ. CDR3 loop: CASSAGDGRNQPQHF. The CDR3 nucleotides are TGCGCCAGCAGCGCCGGGGATGGTCGCAATCAGCCCCAGCATTTT.

This chain uses TRBV7-9 with TRBJ2-3; possible D gene TRBD1, 6 bases. The germline V and J ends were trimmed by 1 base and 5 bases, with 13 bases remaining between them. The CDR3 has 15 residues. Germline loops: CDR1 SEHNR, CDR2 FQNEAQ (reference sequence). The CDR3 nucleotides are TGTGCCAGCAGCTTAGAGGGGGATCCCGAAGATACGCAGTATTTT. It yields the protein CASSLEGDPEDTQYF.

The genes are TRBV2 and TRBJ1-1; D unclear. CDR3 length: 16 residues. Per germline, CDR1 SNHLY and CDR2 FYNNEI. V lost 6 bases and J lost 6, with 23 bases in between. The DNA for the CDR3 is TGTGCCAGCAGCCGGGAGTCTAGGAACCCGGGGTCTGAAGCTTTCTTT. It specifies CASSRESRNPGSEAFF.

This chain links TRBV18 with TRBJ2-7; 9 bases match TRBD1. Germline V gene data show CDR1 as KGHSH and CDR2 as LQKENI. CDR3 size: 14 residues. V dropped 4 bases and J dropped 6; count of bases not matched to a gene: 7. CDR3 nucleotides: TGTGCCAGCTCACTGGACAGGGGATTTGGCGAGCAGTACTTC. Protein product: CASSLDRGFGEQYF.

V usage is TRBV7-2 and J usage is TRBJ2-2, with 14 bases that match TRBD2. Looked up from germline, CDR1 is SGHTA and CDR2 is FQGNSA. The CDR3 is made up of 15 amino acids. J lost 6 bases, V lost 5 bases, and 2 bases had no gene match. The CDR3 DNA reads as TGTGCCAGCAGCCGGGGACTAGCGGGAGCCGGGGAGCTGTTTTTT. The encoded protein is CASSRGLAGAGELFF.

The V and J genes are TRBV14 and TRBJ1-2; unclear D gene. Germline-derived CDR1 and CDR2 are SGHDN and FVKESK. This CDR3 spans 14 amino acids. The V and J ends lost 4 bases and 4 bases respectively, with 13 bases between them. The CDR3 spells CASSRHSLPYGYTF. The CDR3, as DNA: TGTGCCAGCAGCCGCCATTCACTCCCCTATGGCTACACCTTC.